What follows is one T cell receptor (beta chain) and its context. No antigen is known for it. The data stem from a study of lymphopenia after photon versus proton radiotherapy. Whole-study results and caveats: Better survival with proton therapy was suggested as possible, not demonstrated. After lymphocyte nadir, photon-treated repertoires showed oligoclonal expansion, especially CD8+ Temra. Relative stability marked proton patients; photon patients lost diversity and naive cells. A bigger post-nadir fall in TCR diversity correlated inversely with survival time in deceased patients.

The protocol was immunoSEQ multiplex PCR, while the TCRdb copy is restricted to in-frame clones and leaves out a portion. The data show 40,000 to 45,000 clones, 86% seen once. Germline V gives CDR1 SGHRS, CDR2 YFSETQ. V shed 5 bases, J shed 3 bases, and the junction held 12 bases outside the gene matches. The CDR3 sequence is 17 residues long. The receptor was isolated from a woman aged 70-85 years with pancreatic cancer. Some clones in this sample may be carry-over from other donors' samples. V is TRBV5-1 and J is TRBJ2-7; 12 bases are shared with TRBD2. The material sequenced was peripheral blood, taken from a patient treated with proton-based radiotherapy. The CDR3 DNA follows: TGCGCCAGCAGTCCTGGGACTAGCGGGCCTCAGGGCTACGAGCAGTACTTC. Protein product: CASSPGTSGPQGYEQYF.